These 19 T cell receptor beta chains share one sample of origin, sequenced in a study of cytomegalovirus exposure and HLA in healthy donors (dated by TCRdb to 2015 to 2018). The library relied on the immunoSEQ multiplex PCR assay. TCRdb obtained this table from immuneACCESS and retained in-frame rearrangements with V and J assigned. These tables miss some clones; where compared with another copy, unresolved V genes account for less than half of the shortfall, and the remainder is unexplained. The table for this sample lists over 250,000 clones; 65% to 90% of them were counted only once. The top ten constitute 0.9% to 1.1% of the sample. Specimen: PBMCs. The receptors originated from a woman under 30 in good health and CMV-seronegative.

The CDR3 nucleotides are TGTGCCACCTCCGAGAGCGGGAGGGTAAGCCTCGCCCAATACGAGCAGTACTTC. As protein: CATSESGRVSLAQYEQYF. V and J are TRBV15 and TRBJ2-7, with TRBD2 matching over 10 bases. Trimming cost V 8 bases and J 4 bases; bases outside gene matches: 20. CDR3 size: 18 residues. Looked up from germline, CDR1 is LNHNV and CDR2 is YYDKDF (reference sequence).

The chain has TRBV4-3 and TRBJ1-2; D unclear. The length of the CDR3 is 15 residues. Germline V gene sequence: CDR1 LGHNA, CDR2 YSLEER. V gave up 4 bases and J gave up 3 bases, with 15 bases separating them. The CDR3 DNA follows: TGCGCCAGCAGCCCAGAGGAGGGCGGGCACTATGGCTACACCTTC. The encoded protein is CASSPEEGGHYGYTF.

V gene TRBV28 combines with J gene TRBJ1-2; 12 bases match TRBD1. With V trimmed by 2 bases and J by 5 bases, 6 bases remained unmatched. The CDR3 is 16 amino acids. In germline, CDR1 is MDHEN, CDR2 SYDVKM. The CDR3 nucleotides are TGTGCCAGCAGTTTAGGAGGGACAGGGGGCTGGTATGGCTACACCTTC. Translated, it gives CASSLGGTGGWYGYTF.

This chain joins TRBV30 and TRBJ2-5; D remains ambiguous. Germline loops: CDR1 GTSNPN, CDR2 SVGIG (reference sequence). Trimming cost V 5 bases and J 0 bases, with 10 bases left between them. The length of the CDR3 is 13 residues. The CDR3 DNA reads TGTGCCTGGGCCGCACAGAACCAAGAGACCCAGTACTTC. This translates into CAWAAQNQETQYF.

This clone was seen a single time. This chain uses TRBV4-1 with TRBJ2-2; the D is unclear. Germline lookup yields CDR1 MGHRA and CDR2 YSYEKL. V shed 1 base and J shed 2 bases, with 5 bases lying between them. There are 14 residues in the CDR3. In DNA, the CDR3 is TGCGCCAGCAGCCAAGCCCTTAACACCGGGGAGCTGTTTTTT. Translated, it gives CASSQALNTGELFF.

CDR3 sequence: CATSAAGTITDTQYF. The DNA of the CDR3 is TGTGCCACCAGCGCCGCCGGGACTATCACAGATACGCAGTATTTT. This chain joins TRBV15 and TRBJ2-3; 7 bases align to TRBD2. The CDR3 totals 15 residues. V shed 5 bases and J 2 bases; nucleotides not matched to a gene: 7. Germline values: CDR1 LNHNV, CDR2 YYDKDF (reference sequence).

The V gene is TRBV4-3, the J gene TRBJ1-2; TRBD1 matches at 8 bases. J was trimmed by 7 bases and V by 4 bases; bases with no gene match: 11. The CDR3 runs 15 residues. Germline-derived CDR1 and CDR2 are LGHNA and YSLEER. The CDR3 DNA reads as TGCGCCAGCAGCCGAGAGACAGGGGAACGGTTTGGCTACACCTTC. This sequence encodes CASSRETGERFGYTF.

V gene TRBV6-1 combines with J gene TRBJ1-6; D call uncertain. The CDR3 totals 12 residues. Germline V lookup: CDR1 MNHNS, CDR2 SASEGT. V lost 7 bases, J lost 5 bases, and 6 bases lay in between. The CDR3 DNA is TGTGCCAGCAACATAAATAATTCACCCCTCCACTTT. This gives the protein CASNINNSPLHF.

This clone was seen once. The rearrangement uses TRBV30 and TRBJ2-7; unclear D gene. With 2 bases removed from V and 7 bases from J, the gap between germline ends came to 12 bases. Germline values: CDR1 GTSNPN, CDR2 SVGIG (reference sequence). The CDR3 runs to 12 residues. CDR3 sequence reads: CAWSTTQYEQYF. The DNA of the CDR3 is TGTGCCTGGAGTACAACACAGTATGAGCAGTACTTC.

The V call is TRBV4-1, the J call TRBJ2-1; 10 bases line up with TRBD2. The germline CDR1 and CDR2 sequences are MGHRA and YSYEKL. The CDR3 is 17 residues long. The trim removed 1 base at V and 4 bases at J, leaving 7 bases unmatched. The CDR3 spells CASSQVIAGGRYNEQFF. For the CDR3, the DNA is TGCGCCAGCAGCCAAGTTATAGCGGGAGGTAGATACAATGAGCAGTTCTTC.

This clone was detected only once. CDR3 sequence: CASSPGGNGTFWATDTQYF. The CDR3 nucleotides are TGTGCCAGCTCACCAGGGGGGAACGGCACCTTTTGGGCCACAGATACGCAGTATTTT. J is TRBJ2-3 and V is TRBV18, with a possible D match to TRBD2 (6 bases). The CDR3 runs 19 residues. Deletions cut 2 bases from V and 2 bases from J, with 23 bases between. CDR1 KGHSH and CDR2 LQKENI come from the germline V gene.

The CDR3 sequence: CASSLFSKWGLQETQYF. The CDR3 DNA sequence: TGTGCCAGCAGCTTGTTTAGCAAGTGGGGGCTCCAAGAGACCCAGTACTTC. V is TRBV5-6 and J is TRBJ2-5; D may be TRBD1 (6 bases). The V and J ends lost 1 base and 1 base respectively, with 17 bases between them. The V gene's germline CDR1 is SGHDT and CDR2 YYEEEE. This CDR3 is built from 17 residues.

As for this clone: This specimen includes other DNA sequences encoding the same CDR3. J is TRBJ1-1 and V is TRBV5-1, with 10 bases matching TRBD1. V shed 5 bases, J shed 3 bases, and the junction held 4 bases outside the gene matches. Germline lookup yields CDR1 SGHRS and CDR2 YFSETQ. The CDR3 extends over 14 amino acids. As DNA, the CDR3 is TGCGCCAGCAGTTCGGGACAGGGGTACACTGAAGCTTTCTTT. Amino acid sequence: CASSSGQGYTEAFF.

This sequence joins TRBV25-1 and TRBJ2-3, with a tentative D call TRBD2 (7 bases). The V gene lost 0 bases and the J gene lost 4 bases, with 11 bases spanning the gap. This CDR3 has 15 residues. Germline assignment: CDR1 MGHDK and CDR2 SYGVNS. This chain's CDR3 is CASSEYGGPADTQYF. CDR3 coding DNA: TGTGCCAGCAGTGAATACGGGGGGCCCGCAGATACGCAGTATTTT. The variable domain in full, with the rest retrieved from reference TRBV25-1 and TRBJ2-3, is EADIYQTPRYLVIGTGKKITLECSQTMGHDKMYWYQQDPGMELHLIHYSYGVNSTEKGDLSSESTVSRIRTEHFPLTLESARPSHTSQYLCASSEYGGPADTQYFGPGTRLTVL.

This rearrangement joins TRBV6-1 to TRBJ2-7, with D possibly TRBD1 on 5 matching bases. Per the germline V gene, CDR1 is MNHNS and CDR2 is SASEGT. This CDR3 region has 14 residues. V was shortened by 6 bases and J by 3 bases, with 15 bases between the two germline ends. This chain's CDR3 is CASRDTREIYEQYF. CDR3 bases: TGTGCCAGCAGGGACACCAGGGAAATCTACGAGCAGTACTTC.

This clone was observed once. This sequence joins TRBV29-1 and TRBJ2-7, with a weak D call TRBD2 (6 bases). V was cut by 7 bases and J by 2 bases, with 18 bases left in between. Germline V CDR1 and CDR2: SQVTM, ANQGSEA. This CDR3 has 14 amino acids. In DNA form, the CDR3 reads TGCAGCGCCATCCTTATGCCGGGGGCCTACGAGCAGTACTTC. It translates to CSAILMPGAYEQYF.

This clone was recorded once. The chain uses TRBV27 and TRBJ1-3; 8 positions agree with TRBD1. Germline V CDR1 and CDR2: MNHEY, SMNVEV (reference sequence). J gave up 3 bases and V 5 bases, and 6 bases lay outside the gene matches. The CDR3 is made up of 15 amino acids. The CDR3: CASSATGAVGNTIYF. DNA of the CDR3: TGTGCCAGCAGTGCGACAGGGGCTGTTGGAAACACCATATATTTT.

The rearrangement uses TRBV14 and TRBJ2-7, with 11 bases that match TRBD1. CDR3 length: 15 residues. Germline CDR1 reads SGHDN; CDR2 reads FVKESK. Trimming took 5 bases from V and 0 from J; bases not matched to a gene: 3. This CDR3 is CASSLGTGGSYEQYF. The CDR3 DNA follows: TGTGCCAGCAGCTTGGGGACAGGGGGCTCCTACGAGCAGTACTTC.

In DNA, the CDR3 is TGTGCCAGCAGCTTGGCCGGTCGGGGTAATCAGCCCCAGCATTTT. Its translation: CASSLAGRGNQPQHF. J is TRBJ1-5 and V is TRBV5-6; D unresolved. The CDR3 runs 15 residues. Trimming removed 0 bases from V and 4 bases from J, with 11 bases in between. From germline, CDR1 is SGHDT and CDR2 YYEEEE.